This is a list of T cell receptor beta chains from one sample in a study of T cell responses to AZD1222 COVID-19 vaccine. The data were produced by immunoSEQ multiplex PCR, yet TCRdb's version contains in-frame clones alone and is incomplete. The sample carries some 170,000 clones, around 90% recorded once. The input for sequencing was peripheral blood, taken on day 0 of MenACWY control vaccination. The receptors come from an adult in good health. Each CDR3 is given with its conserved first and last residue. The D gene is left open where the match is weak. The size field is filled for only some rows; it gives once, few, many or a size class.

.	TRBV11-3	TRBD2	TRBJ2-7	TGTGCCAGCAGCTTAGCCCTAGCGGGAAGCTACGAGCAGTACTTC	CASSLALAGSYEQYF
.	TRBV11-2	.	TRBJ2-1	TGTGCCAGCAGGCCAACTAGCAGTTCCTACAATGAGCAGTTCTTC	CASRPTSSSYNEQFF
few	TRBV28	.	TRBJ1-1	TGTGCCAGCAGTGACACTAGGGGGGGGTCGAACACTGAAGCTTTCTTT	CASSDTRGGSNTEAFF
.	TRBV7-2	.	TRBJ1-1	TGTGCCAGCAGCGCCGACCCGCAGGGAGGTGACACTGAAGCTTTCTTT	CASSADPQGGDTEAFF
.	TRBV5-1	TRBD1	TRBJ1-6	TGCGCCAGCGGCCCCGGGACAGGAGAGAATTCACCCCTCCACTTT	CASGPGTGENSPLHF
.	TRBV5-8	.	TRBJ1-4	TGTGCCAGCAGCTTGACGCAGAATAATGAAAAACTGTTTTTT	CASSLTQNNEKLFF
.	TRBV5-1	.	TRBJ1-2	TGCGCCAGCAGCTTAGCAGGGGACTATGGCTACACCTTC	CASSLAGDYGYTF
.	TRBV7-2	.	TRBJ1-4	TGTGCCAGCAGCTTCGTGGGGGGGACTACAACTAATGAAAAACTGTTTTTT	CASSFVGGTTTNEKLFF
.	TRBV5-8	TRBD1	TRBJ2-1	TGTGCCAGCAGCTTCGGGACAGGGGTAATATATGAGCAGTTCTTC	CASSFGTGVIYEQFF
.	TRBV6-1	.	TRBJ2-7	TGTGCCAGCAGTGAAACGCGGGGATGGGGTAGGTTCTCCTACGAGCAGTACTTC	CASSETRGWGRFSYEQYF
.	TRBV11-2	TRBD2	TRBJ2-1	TGTGCCAGCAGCTCTAGCGGGCTAAACAATGAGCAGTTCTTC	CASSSSGLNNEQFF
.	TRBV30	.	TRBJ1-1	TGTGCCTGGAGCGGAGGACGAAGGCCTACTGAAGCTTTCTTT	CAWSGGRRPTEAFF
.	TRBV30	.	TRBJ1-2	TGTGCCTGGAGCCGGGACGCATATGGCTACACCTTC	CAWSRDAYGYTF
.	TRBV19	TRBD2	TRBJ2-7	TGTGCCAGTAGACTAGGGGGGACTAGCGGGACCCACGAGCAGTACTTC	CASRLGGTSGTHEQYF
once	TRBV2	TRBD2	TRBJ2-3	TGTGCCAGCAGTGAAGGGGCGGGAGGTACAGATACGCAGTATTTT	CASSEGAGGTDTQYF
.	TRBV18	.	TRBJ2-1	TGTGCCAGCTCCTCCTACAATGAGCAGTTCTTC	CASSSYNEQFF
.	TRBV30	TRBD1	TRBJ2-7	TGTGCCCGTTCTTGGGGACAGGGTAGGAACGAGCAGTACTTC	CARSWGQGRNEQYF
.	TRBV4-3	TRBD1	TRBJ2-5	TGCGCCAGCAGCCAGAGACAGGGTCCGGAGACCCAGTACTTC	CASSQRQGPETQYF
.	TRBV4-2	.	TRBJ1-6	TGTGCCAGCAGCCAAGACAGGATCTCCTATAATTCACCCCTCCACTTT	CASSQDRISYNSPLHF
.	TRBV30	.	TRBJ1-1	TGTGCCTGGATAGGGGTCACTGAAGCTTTCTTT	CAWIGVTEAFF
.	TRBV21-1	.	TRBJ2-2	TGTGCCAGCAGCAAAGCACGCGGGAGTTTTAACACCGGGGAGCTGTTTTTT	CASSKARGSFNTGELFF
.	TRBV5-1	TRBD2	TRBJ2-7	TGCGCCAGCAGCTCACTAGCGGGAGGCGTTTACGAGCAGTACTTC	CASSSLAGGVYEQYF
.	TRBV7-2	TRBD2	TRBJ2-3	TGTGCCAGCAGCACGGGCCGCCTAGCGGACACAGATACGCAGTATTTT	CASSTGRLADTDTQYF
.	TRBV19	.	TRBJ1-2	TGTGCCAGTATTGGGATCGCTAACTATGGCTACACCTTC	CASIGIANYGYTF
.	TRBV7-3	TRBD2	TRBJ2-5	TGTGCCAGCAGCTCCCTAGCGGCAAAAGAGACCCAGTACTTC	CASSSLAAKETQYF
.	TRBV11-3	TRBD2	TRBJ2-7	TGTGCCAGCAGATTAGCGGGAGGGCCGGGGGAGCAGTACTTC	CASRLAGGPGEQYF
.	TRBV15	TRBD1	TRBJ2-6	TGTGCCACCAGCAAGGACAGGGGGAGAGGTGGGGCCAACGTCCTGACTTTC	CATSKDRGRGGANVLTF
.	TRBV18	.	TRBJ2-7	TGTGCCAGCTCACCTCTTACAGGGAACTCCTACGAGCAGTACTTC	CASSPLTGNSYEQYF
.	TRBV19	.	TRBJ2-1	TGTGCCAGTAGTAGTGTCGACTACAATGAGCAGTTCTTC	CASSSVDYNEQFF
.	TRBV28	TRBD1	TRBJ2-7	TGTGCCAGCAGTGCCTCCGGGACAGGGCGCCACGAGCAGTACTTC	CASSASGTGRHEQYF
.	TRBV3-1/TRBV3-2	.	TRBJ2-3	TGTGCCAGCAGCCTCAGCGGACCTGGCGGGGCAGATACGCAGTATTTT	CASSLSGPGGADTQYF
.	TRBV6-1	.	TRBJ2-2	TGTGCCAGCAGCCTAGGGCAGGCCCGAACCGGGGAGCTGTTTTTT	CASSLGQARTGELFF
.	TRBV30	.	TRBJ2-7	TGTGCCTGGAGTGGCACAGGTGTCTACGAGCAGTACTTC	CAWSGTGVYEQYF
.	TRBV7-3	.	TRBJ2-3	TGTGCCAGCAGCTCCGGCGGGCGACACACAGATACGCAGTATTTT	CASSSGGRHTDTQYF
once	TRBV5-6	.	TRBJ2-4	TGTGCCAGCAGCTTGTTAGGAACAGCCAAAAACATTCAGTACTTC	CASSLLGTAKNIQYF
.	TRBV6-5	.	TRBJ1-5	TGTGCCAGCAGCGTCTTGGGGCCCCAGCATTTT	CASSVLGPQHF
.	TRBV28	.	TRBJ1-5	TGTGCCAGCAGTCCACATCAGGGCGTCGAGAATCAGCCCCAGCATTTT	CASSPHQGVENQPQHF
.	TRBV30	.	TRBJ1-2	TGTGCCTGGAGTGTACTTGGGGTTGCTGGCTACACCTTC	CAWSVLGVAGYTF
.	TRBV9	TRBD1	TRBJ1-2	TGTGCCAGCAGCGAATCCCGGGACAGGGGGGATAACTATGGCTACACCTTC	CASSESRDRGDNYGYTF
.	TRBV12-3/TRBV12-4	.	TRBJ1-2	TGTGCCAGCAGTTTCTCGATCTATGGCTACACCTTC	CASSFSIYGYTF
.	TRBV3-1/TRBV3-2	.	TRBJ2-7	TGTGCCAGCAGCCTTCTAGTATCCTACGAGCAGTACTTC	CASSLLVSYEQYF
.	TRBV5-5	TRBD1	TRBJ2-7	TGTGCCAGCAGCTTGGAGATGACAGGGCTCCACGAGCAGTACTTC	CASSLEMTGLHEQYF
.	TRBV7-8	.	TRBJ2-3	TGTGCCAGCAGCCTGAGAGATACGCAGTATTTT	CASSLRDTQYF
.	TRBV2	.	TRBJ2-7	TGTGCCAGCAGCCGGGCGAACTACGAGCAGTACTTC	CASSRANYEQYF
.	TRBV27	TRBD2	TRBJ2-7	TGTGCCAGCAGCCAAACGACTAGCGGGAAAGGCGAGCAGTACTTC	CASSQTTSGKGEQYF
.	TRBV24-1	TRBD1	TRBJ2-1	TGTGCCACCAGCGGGACAGGGAGGGCGGGAAGCTCCTACAATGAGCAGTTCTTC	CATSGTGRAGSSYNEQFF
.	TRBV4-1	.	TRBJ1-3	TGCGCCAGCACCGGAATCGGCTCTGGAAACACCATATATTTT	CASTGIGSGNTIYF
.	TRBV27	TRBD1	TRBJ1-1	TGTGCCAGCAGACCGGGACAGGGTAGTGGGGAAGCTTTCTTT	CASRPGQGSGEAFF
.	TRBV7-3	.	TRBJ1-6	TGTGCCAGCAGCCCCTCAGACAGCCTTAATTCACCCCTCCACTTT	CASSPSDSLNSPLHF
.	TRBV7-9	.	TRBJ1-1	TGTGCCAGCAGCTTAGAGGCGGGGGCCGCTGAAGCTTTCTTT	CASSLEAGAAEAFF
.	TRBV11-2	.	TRBJ1-5	TGTGCCAGCAGCTTAGATGGTACCCAGCCCCAGCATTTT	CASSLDGTQPQHF
.	TRBV5-6	.	TRBJ1-1	TGTGCCAGCAGCTTGGACAGGACAACTGAAGCTTTCTTT	CASSLDRTTEAFF
.	TRBV28	.	TRBJ2-1	TGTGCCAGCAGTCCCATGGTGGGCCGAAATGAGCAGTTCTTC	CASSPMVGRNEQFF
.	TRBV25-1	.	TRBJ2-1	TGTGCCAGCAGGCGATCCAGGAACACAATGGATGAGCAGTTCTTC	CASRRSRNTMDEQFF
.	TRBV5-6	TRBD2	TRBJ2-1	TGTGCCAGCAGGTTCCAGAGCGGGAGCGCCTACAATGAGCAGTTCTTC	CASRFQSGSAYNEQFF